The entry that follows covers one T cell receptor beta chain sequence. Germline CDR1 is MNHEY and CDR2 is SVGAGI. V lost 2 bases and J lost 1, with 11 bases in between. This CDR3 is built from 16 residues. This entry is derived from a study of blood T cell repertoires in COVID-19. The wider study: The study drew acute and convalescent COVID-19 samples from the United States, Italy and Spain. Sources were T cells, B-cell-depleted T cells, or PBMCs; the material itself was cDNA or gDNA.

Original processing methods: For nucleated cells, counts were estimated from reference gene primer amplification. TCRdb's table, derived via immunoSEQ multiplex PCR, lists solely in-frame clones and lacks some. The DNA gave D and trimming, while V, J and clone size come from that table. The sample lists about 50,000 clones, around 83% seen once, with 6.5% in the top ten. J is TRBJ2-2 and V is TRBV6-5; the D gene is possibly TRBD2 (6 bases). The sequenced material came from peripheral blood. The TCR originated in a man between 60 and 75 years old with acute or convalescent COVID-19. The CDR3 DNA follows: TGTGCCAGCAGTTACCCCAGCGGGTGGAACACCGGGGAGCTGTTTTTT. Translation gives CASSYPSGWNTGELFF.